These 19 T cell receptor beta chains were all obtained from the same sample, sequenced in a study of cytomegalovirus exposure and HLA in healthy donors. The PCR ran on 60 Vbeta and 13 Jbeta primers. TCRdb's copy holds only in-frame clones and misses some; the assay was immunoSEQ multiplex PCR. The sample consists of 140,000 to 150,000 clones, 77% of them appearing once. The sequenced material came from PBMCs. These receptors originate from a male donor in good health and CMV-seronegative.

The chain carries TRBV25-1 and TRBJ1-2; D not certain. The CDR3 consists of 15 residues. CDR1 MGHDK and CDR2 SYGVNS come from the germline V gene. The germline V and J ends were trimmed by 2 bases and 1 base, with 11 bases remaining between them. CDR3 sequence reads: CASSENLVNNYGYTF. The CDR3 DNA follows: TGTGCCAGCAGTGAAAATTTAGTAAATAACTATGGCTACACCTTC.

This chain joins TRBV5-5 and TRBJ1-1, with 10 bases lining up with TRBD1. Germline V lookup: CDR1 SGHKS, CDR2 YYEKEE (reference sequence). This CDR3 has 15 residues. V dropped 4 bases and J dropped 5; count of bases not matched to a gene: 8. This CDR3 reads CASSARQGAWTEAFF. The CDR3 nucleotides read TGTGCCAGCAGCGCCCGACAGGGGGCGTGGACTGAAGCTTTCTTT.

V gene TRBV6-4 combines with J gene TRBJ2-6, with no clear D. This CDR3 is built from 14 residues. Trimming took 4 bases from V and 0 from J, leaving 4 bases between them. From germline, CDR1 is MRHNA and CDR2 SNTAGT. The CDR3 protein is CASSVSSGANVLTF. For the CDR3, the DNA is TGTGCCAGCAGTGTGAGCTCTGGGGCCAACGTCCTGACTTTC.

The rearrangement joins TRBV7-3 to TRBJ2-2, with 9 bases aligning to TRBD2. V lost 2 bases to trimming and J lost 4 bases; unmatched junction nucleotides: 8. Germline assignment: CDR1 SGHTA and CDR2 FQGTGA. This CDR3 contains 17 residues. The CDR3: CASSLRGASGTTGELFF. The CDR3 DNA is TGTGCCAGCAGCTTACGAGGTGCTAGCGGGACCACCGGGGAGCTGTTTTTT.

J is TRBJ1-1 and V is TRBV7-8, with 8 positions matching TRBD1. Germline CDR1 is SGHVS and CDR2 is FQNEAQ. This CDR3 comprises 14 residues. The trim removed 5 bases at V and 3 bases at J, leaving 5 bases unmatched. CDR3 in amino acids: CASSPTGGDTEAFF. DNA for the CDR3: TGTGCCAGCAGCCCAACAGGGGGGGACACTGAAGCTTTCTTT. Full variable domain (outside the CDR3, taken from reference TRBV7-8 and TRBJ1-1): GAGVSQSPRYKVAKRGQDVALRCDPISGHVSLFWYQQALGQGPEFLTYFQNEAQLDKSGLPSDRFFAERPEGSVSTLKIQRTQQEDSAVYLCASSPTGGDTEAFFGQGTRLTVV.

This rearrangement joins TRBV9 to TRBJ2-7; 7 bases are shared with TRBD1. Trimming at V came to 0 bases and at J to 2 bases, leaving 2 bases not matched to a gene. The CDR3 covers 14 residues. Germline V gene lookup returns CDR1 SGDLS and CDR2 YYNGEE. CDR3 loop: CASSVARGPYEQYF. CDR3 nucleotide sequence: TGTGCCAGCAGCGTAGCTAGGGGGCCCTACGAGCAGTACTTC.

The CDR3 DNA is TGTGCCAGCAGGACAGGGGCGGAGGGCTACACCTTC. Its protein is CASRTGAEGYTF. The rearrangement joins TRBV6-5 to TRBJ1-2; 8 bases match TRBD1. The V gene's germline CDR1 is MNHEY and CDR2 SVGAGI. This CDR3 is built from 12 residues. The V gene end was trimmed by 6 bases and the J gene end by 8 bases; junction bases not matched to a gene: 5.

This clone has only a few counts. The chain employs TRBV12-2 and TRBJ1-1; no check of the table's D call, TRBD1, against the DNA was made. TRBV12-2 is assigned pseudogene status. The CDR3 runs to 14 residues. This CDR3 reads CASRRQEQNTEAFF. The CDR3, as DNA: TGTGCAAGTCGTCGGCAGGAACAGAACACTGAAGCTTTCTTT.

Written as DNA, the CDR3 is TGCGCCAGCAGTCCCACTAGCGGGATTTCCTACGAGCAGTACTTC. Its translation: CASSPTSGISYEQYF. The J gene is TRBJ2-5, the V gene TRBV5-1; 10 bases line up with TRBD2. The J call is doubtful: the DNA matches TRBJ2-7 better. The germline CDR1 and CDR2 sequences are SGHRS and YFSETQ. This CDR3 contains 15 residues.

CDR3 region: CASSLLAGVRDTQYF. In DNA form, the CDR3 reads TGTGCCAGCAGTCTACTAGCGGGAGTTAGAGATACGCAGTATTTT. V is TRBV14 and J is TRBJ2-3, with 11 bases lining up with TRBD2. Per germline, CDR1 SGHDN and CDR2 FVKESK. V lost 6 bases and J lost 5; bases outside the gene matches: 7. The CDR3 has 15 amino acids.

This clone came up once. The genes are TRBV7-2 and TRBJ2-2; 7 bases are shared with TRBD1. The CDR3 runs to 17 residues. Germline lookup yields CDR1 SGHTA and CDR2 FQGNSA. V shed 0 bases and J 1 base; nucleotides not matched to a gene: 5. CDR3 DNA sequence: TGTGCCAGCAGCTTAGCGCTGACAGGGATGAACACCGGGGAGCTGTTTTTT. Its translation: CASSLALTGMNTGELFF.

This clone was recorded a few times. The chain couples TRBV9 to TRBJ2-5; maybe TRBD1 (5 bases). V lost 0 bases and J 1 base, leaving 10 bases between the germline ends. There are 15 residues in the CDR3. Per the germline V gene, CDR1 is SGDLS and CDR2 is YYNGEE. CDR3 sequence reads: CASSVEGRVQETQYF. As DNA, the CDR3 is TGTGCCAGCAGCGTAGAGGGCAGGGTCCAAGAGACCCAGTACTTC.

The J gene is TRBJ2-3, the V gene TRBV14, with D uncertain. V was trimmed by 1 base and J by 4 bases, leaving 15 bases between them. The germline gives CDR1 SGHDN, CDR2 FVKESK. The CDR3 is 16 residues long. In DNA, the CDR3 is TGTGCCAGCAGCCAAGGCGGAAGCGTTAACTCAGATACGCAGTATTTT. Amino acids: CASSQGGSVNSDTQYF.

This chain joins TRBV9 and TRBJ2-3; TRBD1 matches at 8 bases. The CDR3 contains 15 residues. Germline values: CDR1 SGDLS, CDR2 YYNGEE. J lost 6 bases, V lost 0 bases, and 6 bases had no gene match. The CDR3 sequence is CASSVVSGGWDTQYF. CDR3 DNA: TGTGCCAGCAGCGTAGTGTCAGGGGGCTGGGATACGCAGTATTTT.

The V and J genes are TRBV7-9 and TRBJ2-3, with 7 positions matching TRBD1. The CDR3 sequence is 14 residues long. J lost 2 bases, V lost 5 bases, and 4 bases had no gene match. Germline assignment: CDR1 SEHNR and CDR2 FQNEAQ (reference sequence). CDR3 loop: CASSPGTATDTQYF. CDR3 DNA sequence: TGTGCCAGCAGCCCCGGGACAGCCACAGATACGCAGTATTTT.

The CDR3 here is CASSLEGASMHYGYTF. In DNA form, the CDR3 reads TGTGCCAGCAGTTTAGAAGGGGCGAGTATGCACTATGGCTACACCTTC. The chain combines TRBV27 with TRBJ1-2, with D possibly TRBD1 on 5 matching bases. Looked up from germline, CDR1 is MNHEY and CDR2 is SMNVEV (reference sequence). The CDR3 is made up of 16 amino acids. Trimming left V 2 bases short and J 3 bases short, with 16 bases between.

The gene calls are TRBV7-2 and TRBJ2-3, with TRBD2 matching 9 bases. Looked up from germline, CDR1 is SGHTA and CDR2 is FQGNSA. CDR3 size: 16 residues. Trimming removed 1 base from V and 4 bases from J; junction bases left unmatched: 6. CDR3 nucleotides: TGTGCCAGCAGCTTAGTCCCCCCTAGCGGGGCAGATACGCAGTATTTT. It specifies CASSLVPPSGADTQYF.

The J gene is TRBJ1-2, the V gene TRBV4-3; TRBD1 agrees at 8 bases. This CDR3 region has 16 residues. With V trimmed by 1 base and J by 5 bases, 9 bases remained unmatched. Germline assignment: CDR1 LGHNA and CDR2 YSLEER. CDR3 protein: CASSQVLQGAGYGYTF. The CDR3 nucleotides read TGCGCCAGCAGCCAAGTACTTCAGGGGGCAGGGTATGGCTACACCTTC.

The V gene is TRBV7-8, the J gene TRBJ1-4, with 7 nucleotides matching TRBD1. CDR1 SGHVS and CDR2 FQNEAQ come from the germline V gene. V lost 5 bases, J lost 10 bases, and 13 bases stayed unmatched. CDR3 length: 15 residues. The CDR3 region has the DNA TGTGCCAGCAGCCTGAGACAGGGAGGAGGCGTAAAACTGTTTTTT. Amino acid sequence: CASSLRQGGGVKLFF.